This is a list of T cell receptor beta chains from one sample in a study of vaccination effects on CD4 cells after COVID-19. For these TCRs, the target antigens are not known. Here immunoSEQ multiplex PCR was the method, and the copy in TCRdb shows in-frame clones only, minus some. The table lists approximately 37,000 clones, under 70% of them singletons. The sequences come from CD4+ T cells from PBMCs cultured without peptide, collected after COVID-19 vaccination. Source of these receptors: a human donor who received a COVID-19 vaccine. The CDR3 runs from the conserved cysteine through the conserved F or W. A D gene is named only where the DNA matches it firmly. Rows give clone size only sometimes, using once, few, many, or a class for an expanded clone.

V gene,clone size,J gene,D gene,CDR3 DNA,CDR3 protein
TRBV11-1,few,TRBJ1-3,NA,TGTGCCAGCAGCTTAGAAGCCGGTTTTGGAAACACCATATATTTT,CASSLEAGFGNTIYF
TRBV6-2/TRBV6-3,NA,TRBJ2-7,NA,TGTGCCAGCAGTTCCACTCCGCTTTCCTACGAGCAGTACTTC,CASSSTPLSYEQYF
TRBV18,NA,TRBJ1-6,NA,TGTGCCAGCTCACCTTCAGGGAGCGCTAATAATTCACCCCTCCACTTT,CASSPSGSANNSPLHF
TRBV6-5,NA,TRBJ1-2,TRBD1,TGTGCCAGCAGAGACCAGGGGGCGCAGGGCTACACCTTC,CASRDQGAQGYTF
TRBV30,NA,TRBJ2-5,TRBD2,TGTGCCTGGAGTGGGGCGGGAGGGGAGACCCAGTACTTC,CAWSGAGGETQYF
TRBV30,NA,TRBJ1-2,TRBD1,TGTGCCTGGAGTCGGGACAGACCGAAGGGCTACACCTTC,CAWSRDRPKGYTF
TRBV5-1,NA,TRBJ1-6,NA,TGCGCCAGCAGCTTGGGGTTTGAGGATTCACCCCTCCACTTT,CASSLGFEDSPLHF
TRBV18,NA,TRBJ2-3,TRBD2,TGTGCCAGCTCACGATCGGGACTAGCGGGAGAGGGAAGCACAGATACGCAGTATTTT,CASSRSGLAGEGSTDTQYF
TRBV15,NA,TRBJ2-7,NA,TGTGCCACCTCGAAAGGGTCCTACGAGCAGTACTTC,CATSKGSYEQYF
TRBV7-8,few,TRBJ2-7,NA,TGTGCCAGCAGCTTAACAGGATCCTCCTACGAGCAGTACTTC,CASSLTGSSYEQYF
TRBV5-1,NA,TRBJ2-2,NA,TGCGCCCCTCAGGGGGGGAACACCGGGGAGCTGTTTTTT,CAPQGGNTGELFF
TRBV6-5,NA,TRBJ1-4,NA,TGTGCCAGCAGTTACGCGGGGGTTACGGGAGAAAAACTGTTTTTT,CASSYAGVTGEKLFF
TRBV10-3,once,TRBJ1-2,NA,TGTGCCATCAGTCGGACGGGGGATGGCTACACCTTC,CAISRTGDGYTF
TRBV7-9,NA,TRBJ2-6,NA,TGTGCCAGCAGCTTAAGGGTCAGTAACTCTGGGGCCAACGTCCTGACTTTC,CASSLRVSNSGANVLTF
TRBV24-1,NA,TRBJ1-2,NA,TGTGCCACCAGTGATTTCAGGGGTCGAGGCTACACCTTC,CATSDFRGRGYTF
TRBV6-5,NA,TRBJ1-1,NA,TGTGCCAGCAGAACTGACGGGAACACTGAAGCTTTCTTT,CASRTDGNTEAFF
TRBV14,NA,TRBJ2-3,NA,TGTGCCAGCAGCCAGGTGGGGCGGGGCCTCACAGATACGCAGTATTTT,CASSQVGRGLTDTQYF
TRBV6-5,NA,TRBJ2-3,NA,TGTGCCAGCAGTTACGGGTTCGGGGACACAGATACGCAGTATTTT,CASSYGFGDTDTQYF
TRBV6-5,NA,TRBJ1-1,NA,TGTGCCAGCGTGAACCTAGTTAACACTGAAGCTTTCTTT,CASVNLVNTEAFF
TRBV3-1/TRBV3-2,NA,TRBJ2-5,TRBD2,TGTGCCAGCAGCCTCAGGACTAGCGGGGCGGAGACCCAGTACTTC,CASSLRTSGAETQYF
TRBV25-1,NA,TRBJ1-6,NA,TGTGCCAGCAGGAAGACAGTTAATAATTCACCCCTCCACTTT,CASRKTVNNSPLHF
TRBV20-1,NA,TRBJ1-2,NA,TGCAGTGCTAGAGACGTCCCTGGCTACACCTTC,CSARDVPGYTF
TRBV19,once,TRBJ2-1,TRBD2,TGTGCCAGTAGTATTGGGGTAGCGGGTATTCTCGTTGAGCAGTTCTTC,CASSIGVAGILVEQFF
TRBV2,NA,TRBJ2-6,NA,TGTGCCAGCAGTGAAGGGTCTGGCGGAGGGGCCAACGTCCTGACTTTC,CASSEGSGGGANVLTF
TRBV9,NA,TRBJ2-5,TRBD1,TGTGCCAGCAGCGGGACAGGGAAAAAAGAGGAGACCCAGTACTTC,CASSGTGKKEETQYF
TRBV2,few,TRBJ1-5,NA,TGTGCCAGCAGTGAAGAGGTGACAGGAAATCAGCCCCAGCATTTT,CASSEEVTGNQPQHF
TRBV6-6,NA,TRBJ2-7,TRBD2,TGTGCCAGCAGTTACTCCCCGGGACTACAGTACGAGCAGTACTTC,CASSYSPGLQYEQYF
TRBV19,NA,TRBJ2-5,NA,TGTGCCAGCCGGGACGCTGCGTACCAAGAGACCCAGTACTTC,CASRDAAYQETQYF
TRBV6-4,NA,TRBJ2-1,TRBD1,TGTGCCAGCAGTGTTACAGGGGGCAAGGATGAGCAGTTCTTC,CASSVTGGKDEQFF
TRBV12-3/TRBV12-4,NA,TRBJ1-2,TRBD1,TGTGCCACCCGCTACAGGGGGAACTATGGCTACACCTTC,CATRYRGNYGYTF
TRBV19,NA,TRBJ2-3,TRBD2,TGTGCCAGTAGCGAAATGGGGGGGGATACGCAGTATTTT,CASSEMGGDTQYF
TRBV19,NA,TRBJ1-2,TRBD1,TGTGCCACCCAACTCGTCCCCGGGACAGGGGGGTACGGCTACACCTTC,CATQLVPGTGGYGYTF
TRBV18,NA,TRBJ2-3,TRBD2,TGTGCCAGCTCACCACCCGGGGGGGCCGAGGATACGCAGTATTTT,CASSPPGGAEDTQYF
TRBV6-5,NA,TRBJ1-4,NA,TGTGCCAGCAGCCCGGATGGGGGCGGGAATGAAAAACTGTTTTTT,CASSPDGGGNEKLFF
TRBV24-1,NA,TRBJ2-7,TRBD1,TGTGCCACCAGTGACCCGGGCCCTCATCGGACAGGGTCACAGCGGACCTCCTACGAGCAGTACTTC,CATSDPGPHRTGSQRTSYEQYF
TRBV19,NA,TRBJ2-1,NA,TGTGCCAGTAGTATAGATCTTGGGTTGAATGAGCAGTTCTTC,CASSIDLGLNEQFF
TRBV4-1,NA,TRBJ1-5,NA,TGCGCCAGCAGCGCCTACGAGGACTCCAATCAGCCCCAGCATTTT,CASSAYEDSNQPQHF
TRBV3-1/TRBV3-2,NA,TRBJ2-1,TRBD2,TGTGCCAGCAGCCAAGCGGGGGGGCCCCACAATGAGCAGTTCTTC,CASSQAGGPHNEQFF
TRBV18,NA,TRBJ1-1,TRBD1,TGTGCCAGCTCACCCCGGACAGGGGAAACCACTGAAGCTTTCTTT,CASSPRTGETTEAFF
TRBV11-3,NA,TRBJ2-1,NA,TGTGCCAGCAGCTTTATGGGGTCGGTGGATGAGCAGTTCTTC,CASSFMGSVDEQFF
TRBV27,NA,TRBJ2-5,NA,TGTGCCAGCAACAGGGATTCGGCGGGGCAAGAGACCCAGTACTTC,CASNRDSAGQETQYF
TRBV7-9,NA,TRBJ2-1,NA,TGTGCCAGCAGCTTAGAGGGCGGGGGCCTTCAGTTCTTC,CASSLEGGGLQFF
TRBV6-1,NA,TRBJ1-6,NA,TGTGCCAGCAGTGAAGCGCGGCGGTCACCCCTCCACTTT,CASSEARRSPLHF
TRBV10-3,NA,TRBJ1-3,NA,TGTGCCATCAGTGAGGGGCCCCTCTCTGGAAACACCATATATTTT,CAISEGPLSGNTIYF
TRBV6-1,NA,TRBJ1-6,TRBD1,TGTGCCAGCAGTGGGGACAGGGGGAAGAGCTCCTATAATTCACCCCTCCACTTT,CASSGDRGKSSYNSPLHF
TRBV12-5,few,TRBJ2-1,NA,TGTGCTAGTGGTTTGGGCACTTGGACGGCCTCCCGTGGCAATGAGCAGTTCTTC,CASGLGTWTASRGNEQFF
TRBV6-2/TRBV6-3,NA,TRBJ1-6,NA,TGTGCCAGCAGCCCAGGGGATAGGTATAATTCACCCCTCCACTTT,CASSPGDRYNSPLHF
TRBV10-1,NA,TRBJ1-1,TRBD1,TGCGCCAGCAGTGAAGGACAGGGGGCGGGCACTGAAGCTTTCTTT,CASSEGQGAGTEAFF
TRBV6-5,few,TRBJ2-2,NA,TGTGCCAGCAGTTACGGCGAGGGAAATAGAGGGGAGCTGTTTTTT,CASSYGEGNRGELFF
TRBV9,NA,TRBJ2-1,TRBD2,TGTGCCAGCAGCGTAGGAGGGCGGGGGGGCCAGTTGCAGTTCTTC,CASSVGGRGGQLQFF
TRBV19,NA,TRBJ1-2,NA,TGTGCCAGTGATTCCCGGGACGTAGCTAACTATGGCTACACCTTC,CASDSRDVANYGYTF
TRBV2,NA,TRBJ1-6,NA,TGTGCCAGCAGAGGGTCCTATAATTCACCCCTCCACTTT,CASRGSYNSPLHF
TRBV6-2/TRBV6-3,NA,TRBJ1-1,NA,TGTGCCAGCAGTTATCTCAGGAACACTGAAGCTTTCTTT,CASSYLRNTEAFF